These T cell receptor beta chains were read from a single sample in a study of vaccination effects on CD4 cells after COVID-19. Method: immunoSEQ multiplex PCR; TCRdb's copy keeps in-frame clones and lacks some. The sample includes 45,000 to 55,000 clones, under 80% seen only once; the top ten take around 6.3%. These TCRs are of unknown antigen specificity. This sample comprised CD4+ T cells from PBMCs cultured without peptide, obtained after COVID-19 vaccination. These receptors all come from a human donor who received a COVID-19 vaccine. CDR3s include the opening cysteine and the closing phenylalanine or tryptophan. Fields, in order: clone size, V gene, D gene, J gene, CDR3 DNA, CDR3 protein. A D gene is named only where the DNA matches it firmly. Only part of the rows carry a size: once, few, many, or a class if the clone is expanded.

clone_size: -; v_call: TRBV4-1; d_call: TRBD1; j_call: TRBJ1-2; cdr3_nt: TGCGCCAGCAGCCAAGCCGGGGACAGGGGGCGCAGGGGCTACACCTTC; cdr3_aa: CASSQAGDRGRRGYTF
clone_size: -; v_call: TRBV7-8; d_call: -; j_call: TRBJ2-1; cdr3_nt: TGTGCCAGCAGCTTAGGACAGACACTATACAATGAGCAGTTCTTC; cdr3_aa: CASSLGQTLYNEQFF
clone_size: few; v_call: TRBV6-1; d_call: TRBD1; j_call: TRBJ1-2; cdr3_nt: TGTGCCAGCAGTGAATCCCTTATGACAGGGGACTATGGCTACACCTTC; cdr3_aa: CASSESLMTGDYGYTF
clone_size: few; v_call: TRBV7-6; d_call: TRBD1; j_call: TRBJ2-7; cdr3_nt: TGTGCCAGCAGCTTAGTGGCAGCAGGACAGGGTGGGTACGAGCAGTACTTC; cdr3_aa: CASSLVAAGQGGYEQYF
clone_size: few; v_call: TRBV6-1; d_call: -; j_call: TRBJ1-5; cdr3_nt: TGTGCCAGCAGTGATGGCGGGGGAATGAATCAGCCCCAGCATTTT; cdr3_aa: CASSDGGGMNQPQHF
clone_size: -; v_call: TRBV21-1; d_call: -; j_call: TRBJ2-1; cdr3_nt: TGTGCCAGCAGCAAGCTAAGGAGGGATGAGAACAATGAGCAGTTCTTC; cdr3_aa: CASSKLRRDENNEQFF
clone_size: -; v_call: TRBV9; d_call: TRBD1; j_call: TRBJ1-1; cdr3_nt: TGTGCCAGCAGCGTGACACCGGGACAGGGTGAAGCTTTCTTT; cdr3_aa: CASSVTPGQGEAFF
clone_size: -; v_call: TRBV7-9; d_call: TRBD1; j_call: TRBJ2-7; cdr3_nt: TGTGCCAGCACGAGGGACAGTAAAGACGAGCAGTACTTC; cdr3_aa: CASTRDSKDEQYF
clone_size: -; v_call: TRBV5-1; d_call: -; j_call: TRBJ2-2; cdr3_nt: TGCGCCACCTCGGTAGGGGTGACCGGGGAGCTGTTTTTT; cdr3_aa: CATSVGVTGELFF
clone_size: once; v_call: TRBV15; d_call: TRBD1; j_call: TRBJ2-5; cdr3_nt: TGTGCCACCAGCAAGACAGGGTTAGAGACCCAGTACTTC; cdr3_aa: CATSKTGLETQYF
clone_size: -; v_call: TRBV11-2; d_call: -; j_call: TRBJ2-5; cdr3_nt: TGTGCCAGCAGCTTAACTCGACTAGTGGGGGGACAAGAGACCCAGTACTTC; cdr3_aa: CASSLTRLVGGQETQYF
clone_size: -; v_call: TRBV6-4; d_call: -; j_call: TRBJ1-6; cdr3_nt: TGTGCCAGCAGTAGGGGGGTCGATTCACCCCTCCACTTT; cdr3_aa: CASSRGVDSPLHF
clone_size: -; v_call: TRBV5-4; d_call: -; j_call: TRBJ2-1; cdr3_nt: TGTGCCAGCAGCTTGGTGGGATCCAATGAGCAGTTCTTC; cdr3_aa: CASSLVGSNEQFF
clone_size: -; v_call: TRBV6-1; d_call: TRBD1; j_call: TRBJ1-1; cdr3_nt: TGTGCCAGCAGTGAAGTCTCAGGGGGCTGGAACACTGAAGCTTTCTTT; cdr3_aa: CASSEVSGGWNTEAFF
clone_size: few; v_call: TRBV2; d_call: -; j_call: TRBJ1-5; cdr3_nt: TGTGCCAGCAGTGAAGCGAACAGGGCGAATCAGCCCCAGCATTTT; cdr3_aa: CASSEANRANQPQHF
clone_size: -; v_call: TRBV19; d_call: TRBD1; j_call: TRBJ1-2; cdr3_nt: TGTGCCAGTAGTATGGAGACAGGGGTGGGCTATGGCTACACCTTC; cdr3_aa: CASSMETGVGYGYTF
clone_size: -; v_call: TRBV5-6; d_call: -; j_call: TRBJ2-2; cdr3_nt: TGTGCCAGCAGCTTGGGCAGGTTGAGCACCGGGGAGCTGTTTTTT; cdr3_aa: CASSLGRLSTGELFF
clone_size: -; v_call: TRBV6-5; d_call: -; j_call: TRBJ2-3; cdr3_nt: TGTGCCAGCAGTTACTCCGGGGGCAGAGGCACAGATACGCAGTATTTT; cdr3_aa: CASSYSGGRGTDTQYF
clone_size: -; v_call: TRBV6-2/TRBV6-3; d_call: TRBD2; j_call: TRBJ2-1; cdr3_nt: TGTGCCAGCAGTTCCTTCCCCGCTAGCGGGAGGATCGATGAGCAGTTCTTC; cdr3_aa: CASSSFPASGRIDEQFF
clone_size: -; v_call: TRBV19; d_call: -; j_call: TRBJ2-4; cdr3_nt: TGTGCCAGCAGGAAGGATGGCCTAGCCAAAAACATTCAGTACTTC; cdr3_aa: CASRKDGLAKNIQYF
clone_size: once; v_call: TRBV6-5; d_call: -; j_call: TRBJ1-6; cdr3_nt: TGTGCCAGCAGTTACTCTAGGGGGGCGCTCGGAGCACCCCTCCACTTT; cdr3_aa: CASSYSRGALGAPLHF
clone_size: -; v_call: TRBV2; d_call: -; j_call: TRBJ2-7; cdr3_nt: TGTGCCAGCAAGGCTGAAGTGTGGGACACCTCATCTGAGCAGTACTTC; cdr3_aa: CASKAEVWDTSSEQYF
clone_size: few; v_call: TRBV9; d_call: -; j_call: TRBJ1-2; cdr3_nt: TGTGCCAGCAGCGTAGACGGGAGGGGCAACTATGGCTACACCTTC; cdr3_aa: CASSVDGRGNYGYTF
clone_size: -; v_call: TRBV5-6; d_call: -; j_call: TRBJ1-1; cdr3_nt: TGTGCCAGCAGCTTGAACACTGAAGCTTTCTTT; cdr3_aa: CASSLNTEAFF
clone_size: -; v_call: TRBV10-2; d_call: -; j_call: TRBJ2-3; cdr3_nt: TGCGCCAGCAGTGGTGGGTCGTGGTACGGGGCAGATACGCAGTATTTT; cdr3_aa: CASSGGSWYGADTQYF
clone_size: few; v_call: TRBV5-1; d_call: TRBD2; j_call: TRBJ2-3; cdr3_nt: TGCGCCAGCAGCCGCGGGAGCAGCGGCTCAGATACGCAGTATTTT; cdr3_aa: CASSRGSSGSDTQYF
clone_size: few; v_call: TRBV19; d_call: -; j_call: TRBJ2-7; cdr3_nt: TGTGCCAGTAGTACCAGGTACGACTACGAGCAGTACTTC; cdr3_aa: CASSTRYDYEQYF
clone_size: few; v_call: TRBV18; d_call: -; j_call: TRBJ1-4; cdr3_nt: TGTGCCAGCTCACCAAGAGGGAGCAGGAGGGATGAAAAACTGTTTTTT; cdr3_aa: CASSPRGSRRDEKLFF
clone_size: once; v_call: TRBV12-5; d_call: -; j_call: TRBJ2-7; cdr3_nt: TGTGCTAGTGGTTTGGTAGGGGGTCACGAGCAGTACTTC; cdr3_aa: CASGLVGGHEQYF
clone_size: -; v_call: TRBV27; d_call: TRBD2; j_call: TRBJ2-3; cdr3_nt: TGTGCCAGCAGCACATACGAACCCGGACTAGCGGGACGCACAGATACGCAGTATTTT; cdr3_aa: CASSTYEPGLAGRTDTQYF
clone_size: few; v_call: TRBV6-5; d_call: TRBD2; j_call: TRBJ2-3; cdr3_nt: TGTGCCAGCATTAAGACTAGCGCTAGCACAGATACGCAGTATTTT; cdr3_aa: CASIKTSASTDTQYF
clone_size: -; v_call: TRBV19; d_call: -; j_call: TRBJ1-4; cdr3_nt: TGTGCCAGTAGTATACAGGGATCAAGAGATGAAAAACTGTTTTTT; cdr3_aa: CASSIQGSRDEKLFF
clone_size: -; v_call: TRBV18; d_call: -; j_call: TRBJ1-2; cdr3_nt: TGTGCCAGCTCACGACAGGAGCCACTTTCTTATGGCTACACCTTC; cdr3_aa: CASSRQEPLSYGYTF
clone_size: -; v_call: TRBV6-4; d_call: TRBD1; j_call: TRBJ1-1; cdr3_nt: TGTGCCAGCAGTGACCTACAGGGGGCGACTGAAGCTTTCTTT; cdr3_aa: CASSDLQGATEAFF
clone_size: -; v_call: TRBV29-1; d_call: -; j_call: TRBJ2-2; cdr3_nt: TGCAGCGTCCTTGGCGGCAGGGGAGGATCGAACACCGGGGAGCTGTTTTTT; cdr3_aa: CSVLGGRGGSNTGELFF
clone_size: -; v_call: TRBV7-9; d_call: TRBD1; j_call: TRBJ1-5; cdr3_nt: TGTGCCAGCAGCTTAGGGAGACAGGGGGTCTCCAATCAGCCCCAGCATTTT; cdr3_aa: CASSLGRQGVSNQPQHF
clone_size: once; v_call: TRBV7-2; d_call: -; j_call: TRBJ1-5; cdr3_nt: TGTGCCAGCAGCTTAGGCATTACTAATCAGCCCCAGCATTTT; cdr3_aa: CASSLGITNQPQHF
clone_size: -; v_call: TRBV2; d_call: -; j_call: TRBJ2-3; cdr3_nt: TGTGCCAGCAGGCAGAACCCCGGACCCACAGATACGCAGTATTTT; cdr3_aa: CASRQNPGPTDTQYF
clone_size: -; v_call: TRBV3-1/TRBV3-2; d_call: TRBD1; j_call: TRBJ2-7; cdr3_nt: TGTGCCAGCAGCCAAGTCGGCCGACAGGGCTTCTCCTACGAGCAGTACTTC; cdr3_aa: CASSQVGRQGFSYEQYF
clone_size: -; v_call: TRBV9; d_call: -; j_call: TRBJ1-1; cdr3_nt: TGTGCCAGCAGCGTCAATACGAACACTGAAGCTTTCTTT; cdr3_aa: CASSVNTNTEAFF
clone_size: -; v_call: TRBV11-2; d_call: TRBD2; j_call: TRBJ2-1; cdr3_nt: TGTGCCAGTGCTAGCGGGGGGGCCTTTGAGCAGTTCTTC; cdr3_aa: CASASGGAFEQFF
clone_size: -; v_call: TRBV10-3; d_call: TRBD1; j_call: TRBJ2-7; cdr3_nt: TGTGCCATCAGTGAGCCCGGGACAGGGGGCAACGAGCAGTACTTC; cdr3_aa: CAISEPGTGGNEQYF
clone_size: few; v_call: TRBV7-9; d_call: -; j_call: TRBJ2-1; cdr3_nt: TGTGCCAGCAGCCGGGGTAAGGGGAACCCCGGGCGGGCCTACAATGAGCAGTTCTTC; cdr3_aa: CASSRGKGNPGRAYNEQFF
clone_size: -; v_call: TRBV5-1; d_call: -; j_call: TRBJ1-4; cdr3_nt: TGCGCCAGCAGCCCCGGACAGTTCGGGGAAAAACTGTTTTTT; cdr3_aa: CASSPGQFGEKLFF
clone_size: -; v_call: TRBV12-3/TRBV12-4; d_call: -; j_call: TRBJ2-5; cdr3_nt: TGTGCCAGCAGTTGGGGTGGGGAGACCCAGTACTTC; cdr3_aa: CASSWGGETQYF
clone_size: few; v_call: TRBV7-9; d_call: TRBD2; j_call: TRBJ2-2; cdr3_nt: TGTGCCAGCAGCTTAGGACTAGCCGGCACCGGGGAGCTGTTTTTT; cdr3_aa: CASSLGLAGTGELFF
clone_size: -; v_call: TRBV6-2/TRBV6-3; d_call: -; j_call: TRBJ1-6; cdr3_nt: TGTGCCAGCAGTTACTTATTCCCCCGGGACAAGAATTCACCCCTCCACTTT; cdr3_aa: CASSYLFPRDKNSPLHF
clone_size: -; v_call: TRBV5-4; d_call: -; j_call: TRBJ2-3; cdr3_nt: TGTGCCAGCAGCTGGGTCGCAGGGAGCACAGATACGCAGTATTTT; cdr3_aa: CASSWVAGSTDTQYF
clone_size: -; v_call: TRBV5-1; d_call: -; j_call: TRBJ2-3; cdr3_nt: TGCGCCAGCAGCCTCTCCGGGACTGGCACAGATACGCAGTATTTT; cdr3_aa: CASSLSGTGTDTQYF
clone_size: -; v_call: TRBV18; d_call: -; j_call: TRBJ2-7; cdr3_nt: TGTGCCAGCTCACCCCCCGGAAACTACGAGCAGTACTTC; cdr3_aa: CASSPPGNYEQYF
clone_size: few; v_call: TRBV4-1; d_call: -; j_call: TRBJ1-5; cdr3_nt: TGCGCCAGCAGCCAAGTGGTCGGGCAGGGGAATCAGCCCCAGCATTTT; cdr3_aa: CASSQVVGQGNQPQHF
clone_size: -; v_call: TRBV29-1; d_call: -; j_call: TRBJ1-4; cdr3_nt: TGCAGCGCCTTAGGGCAGGGCGGACCAAATGAAAAACTGTTTTTT; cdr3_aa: CSALGQGGPNEKLFF
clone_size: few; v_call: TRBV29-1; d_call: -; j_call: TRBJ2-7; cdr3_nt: TGCAGCGTTGGAAGGCAGGGATCCTACGAGCAGTACTTC; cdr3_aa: CSVGRQGSYEQYF
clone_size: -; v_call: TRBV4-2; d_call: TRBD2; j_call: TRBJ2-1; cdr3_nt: TGTGCCAGCAGCCAAGAGAGGCCTAGCGGGAGGGGTGAGCAGTTCTTC; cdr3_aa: CASSQERPSGRGEQFF